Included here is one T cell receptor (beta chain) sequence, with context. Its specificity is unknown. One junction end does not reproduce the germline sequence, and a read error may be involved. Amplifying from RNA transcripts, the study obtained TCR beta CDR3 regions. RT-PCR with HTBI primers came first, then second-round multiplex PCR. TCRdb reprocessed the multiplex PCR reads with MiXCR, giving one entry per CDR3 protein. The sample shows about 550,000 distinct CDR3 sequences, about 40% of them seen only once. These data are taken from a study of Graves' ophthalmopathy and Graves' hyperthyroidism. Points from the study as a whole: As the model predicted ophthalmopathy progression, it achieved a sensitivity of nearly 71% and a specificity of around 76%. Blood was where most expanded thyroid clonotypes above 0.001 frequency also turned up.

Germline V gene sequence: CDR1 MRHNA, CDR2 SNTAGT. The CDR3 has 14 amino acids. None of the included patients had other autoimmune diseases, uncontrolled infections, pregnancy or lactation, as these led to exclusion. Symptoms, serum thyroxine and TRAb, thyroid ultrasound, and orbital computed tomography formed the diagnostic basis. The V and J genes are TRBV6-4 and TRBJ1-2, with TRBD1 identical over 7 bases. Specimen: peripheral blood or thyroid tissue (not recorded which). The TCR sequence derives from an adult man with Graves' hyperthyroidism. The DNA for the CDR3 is TGTACCAGCAGCCCGACAGGGAGGGACTATGGCTACACCTTC. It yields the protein CTSSPTGRDYGYTF.